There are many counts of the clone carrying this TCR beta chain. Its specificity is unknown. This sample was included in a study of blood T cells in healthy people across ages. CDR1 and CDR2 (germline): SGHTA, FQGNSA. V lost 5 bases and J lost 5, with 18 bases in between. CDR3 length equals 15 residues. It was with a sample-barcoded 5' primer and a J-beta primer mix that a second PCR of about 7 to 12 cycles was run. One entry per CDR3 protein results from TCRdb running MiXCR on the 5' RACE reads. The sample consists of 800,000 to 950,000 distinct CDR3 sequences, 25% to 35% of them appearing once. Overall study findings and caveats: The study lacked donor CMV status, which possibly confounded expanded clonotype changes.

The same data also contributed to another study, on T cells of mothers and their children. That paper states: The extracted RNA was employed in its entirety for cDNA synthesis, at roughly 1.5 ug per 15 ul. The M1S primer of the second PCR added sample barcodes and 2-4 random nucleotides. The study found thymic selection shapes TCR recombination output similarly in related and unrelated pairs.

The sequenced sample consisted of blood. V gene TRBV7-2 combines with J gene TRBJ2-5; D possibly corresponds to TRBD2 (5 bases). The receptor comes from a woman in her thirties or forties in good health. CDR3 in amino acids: CASSKGAAPSETQYF. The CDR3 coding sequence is TGTGCCAGCAGCAAGGGAGCAGCCCCATCCGAGACCCAGTACTTC.